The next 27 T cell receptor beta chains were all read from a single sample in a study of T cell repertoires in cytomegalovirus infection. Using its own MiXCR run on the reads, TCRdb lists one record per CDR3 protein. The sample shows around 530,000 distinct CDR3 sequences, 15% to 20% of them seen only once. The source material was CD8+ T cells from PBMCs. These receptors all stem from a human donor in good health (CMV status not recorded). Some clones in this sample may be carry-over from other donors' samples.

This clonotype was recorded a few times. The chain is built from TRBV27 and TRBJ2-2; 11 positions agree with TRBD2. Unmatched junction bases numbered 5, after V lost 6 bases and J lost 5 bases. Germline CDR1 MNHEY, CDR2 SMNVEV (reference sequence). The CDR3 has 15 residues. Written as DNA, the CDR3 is TGTGCCAGCAGGGAGACTAGCGGGACAACCGGGGAGCTGTTTTTT. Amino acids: CASRETSGTTGELFF.

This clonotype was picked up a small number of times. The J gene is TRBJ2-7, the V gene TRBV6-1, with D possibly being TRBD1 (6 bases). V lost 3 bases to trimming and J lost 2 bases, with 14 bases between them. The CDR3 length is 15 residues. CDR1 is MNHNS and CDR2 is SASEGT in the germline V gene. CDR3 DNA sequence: TGTGCCAGCAGTGAGGTCGGGACACGGACCTACGAGCAGTACTTC. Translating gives CASSEVGTRTYEQYF.

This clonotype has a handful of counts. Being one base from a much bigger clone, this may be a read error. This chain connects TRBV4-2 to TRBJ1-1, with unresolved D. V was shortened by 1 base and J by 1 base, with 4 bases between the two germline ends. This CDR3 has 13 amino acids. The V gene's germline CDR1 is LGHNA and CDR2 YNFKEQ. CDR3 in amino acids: CASSQAQNTEAFF. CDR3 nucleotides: TGTGCCAGCAGCCAAGCACAGAACACTGAAGCTTTCTTT.

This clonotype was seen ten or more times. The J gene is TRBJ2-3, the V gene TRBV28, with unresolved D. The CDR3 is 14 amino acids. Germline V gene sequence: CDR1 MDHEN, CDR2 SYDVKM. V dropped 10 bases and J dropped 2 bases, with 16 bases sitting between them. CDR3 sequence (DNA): TGTGCCACCCTACCGGACGGAGACACAGATACGCAGTATTTT. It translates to CATLPDGDTDTQYF.

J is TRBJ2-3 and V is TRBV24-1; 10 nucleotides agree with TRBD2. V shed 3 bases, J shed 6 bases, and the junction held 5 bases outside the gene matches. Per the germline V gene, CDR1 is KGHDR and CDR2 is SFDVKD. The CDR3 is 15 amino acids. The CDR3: CATSDQGLAADTQYF. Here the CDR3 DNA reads TGTGCCACCAGTGATCAAGGACTAGCGGCGGATACGCAGTATTTT.

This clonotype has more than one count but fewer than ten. In DNA, the CDR3 is TGTGCCAGCACCAACACCCCGACTAGCGGAGAGACCCAGTACTTC. Encoded protein: CASTNTPTSGETQYF. The gene calls are TRBV9 and TRBJ2-5, with 9 bases matching TRBD2. Germline V gene lookup returns CDR1 SGDLS and CDR2 YYNGEE. The CDR3 covers 15 residues. Trimming removed 6 bases from V and 4 bases from J; junction bases left unmatched: 10. Full variable domain (missing parts from reference TRBV9 and TRBJ2-5): DSGVTQTPKHLITATGQRVTLRCSPRSGDLSVYWYQQSLDQGLQFLIQYYNGEERAKGNILERFSAQQFPDLHSELNLSSLELGDSALYFCASTNTPTSGETQYFGPGTRLLVL.

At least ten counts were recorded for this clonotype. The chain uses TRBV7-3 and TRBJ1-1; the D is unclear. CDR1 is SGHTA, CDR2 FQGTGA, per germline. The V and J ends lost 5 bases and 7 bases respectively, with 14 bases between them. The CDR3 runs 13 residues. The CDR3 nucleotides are TGTGCCAGCAGCCCACTGGGAGAGAATGAAGCTTTCTTT. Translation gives CASSPLGENEAFF.

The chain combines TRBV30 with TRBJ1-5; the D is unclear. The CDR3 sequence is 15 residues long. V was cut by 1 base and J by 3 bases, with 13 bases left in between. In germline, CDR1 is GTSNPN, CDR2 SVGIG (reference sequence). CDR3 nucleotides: TGTGCCTGGAGTGACCAGGTGGGCCTCAATCAGCCCCAGCATTTT. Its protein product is CAWSDQVGLNQPQHF.

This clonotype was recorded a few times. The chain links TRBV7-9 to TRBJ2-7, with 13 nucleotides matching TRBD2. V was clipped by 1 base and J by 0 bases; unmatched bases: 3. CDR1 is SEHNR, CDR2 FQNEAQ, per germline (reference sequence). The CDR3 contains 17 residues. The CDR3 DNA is TGTGCCAGCAGCTTAGGTGGGACTAGCGGGACCTCCTACGAGCAGTACTTC. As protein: CASSLGGTSGTSYEQYF.

The CDR3 bases are TGTGCCAGCAGCGTAGAGGGGACAGGGGGGGCTGACGAGCAGTACTTC. Translating it yields CASSVEGTGGADEQYF. The chain recombines TRBV9 with TRBJ2-7; 11 positions agree with TRBD1. Germline V gene data show CDR1 as SGDLS and CDR2 as YYNGEE. The V and J ends lost 0 bases and 5 bases, in that order; junction bases with no gene match: 7. The CDR3 has 16 residues.

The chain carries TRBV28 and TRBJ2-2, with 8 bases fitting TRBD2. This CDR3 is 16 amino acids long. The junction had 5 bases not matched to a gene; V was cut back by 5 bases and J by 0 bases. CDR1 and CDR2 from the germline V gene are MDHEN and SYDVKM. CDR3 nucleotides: TGTGCCAGCAGTAAACTAGCGGAGGCGAACACCGGGGAGCTGTTTTTT. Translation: CASSKLAEANTGELFF. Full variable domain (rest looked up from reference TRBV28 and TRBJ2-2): DVKVTQSSRYLVKRTGEKVFLECVQDMDHENMFWYRQDPGLGLRLIYFSYDVKMKEKGDIPEGYSVSREKKERFSLILESASTNQTSMYLCASSKLAEANTGELFFGEGSRLTVL.

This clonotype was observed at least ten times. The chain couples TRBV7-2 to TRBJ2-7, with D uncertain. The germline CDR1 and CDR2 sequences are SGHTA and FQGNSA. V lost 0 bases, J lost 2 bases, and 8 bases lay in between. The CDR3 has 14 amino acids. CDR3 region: CASSLAGSTYEQYF. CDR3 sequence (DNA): TGTGCCAGCAGCTTAGCAGGCTCCACCTACGAGCAGTACTTC. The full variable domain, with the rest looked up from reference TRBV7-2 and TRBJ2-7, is GAGVSQSPSNKVTEKGKDVELRCDPISGHTALYWYRQSLGQGLEFLIYFQGNSAPDKSGLPSDRFSAERTGGSVSTLTIQRTQQEDSAVYLCASSLAGSTYEQYFGPGTRLTVT.

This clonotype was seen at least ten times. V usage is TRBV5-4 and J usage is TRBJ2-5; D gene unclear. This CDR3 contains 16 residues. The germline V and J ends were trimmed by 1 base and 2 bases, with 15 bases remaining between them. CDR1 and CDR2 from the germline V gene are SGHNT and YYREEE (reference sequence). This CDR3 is CASSLRAEIGQETQYF. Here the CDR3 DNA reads TGTGCCAGCAGCTTGCGGGCGGAGATAGGGCAAGAGACCCAGTACTTC.

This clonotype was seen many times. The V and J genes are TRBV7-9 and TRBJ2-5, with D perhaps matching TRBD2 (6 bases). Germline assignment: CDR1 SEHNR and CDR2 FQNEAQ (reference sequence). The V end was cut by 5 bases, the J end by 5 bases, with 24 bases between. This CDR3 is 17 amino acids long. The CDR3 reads CASSPAGSGETGETQYF. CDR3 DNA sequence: TGTGCCAGCAGCCCAGCCGGCTCGGGAGAAACCGGGGAGACCCAGTACTTC. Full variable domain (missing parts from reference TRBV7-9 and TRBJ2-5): DTGVSQNPRHKITKRGQNVTFRCDPISEHNRLYWYRQTLGQGPEFLTYFQNEAQLEKSRLLSDRFSAERPKGSFSTLEIQRTEQGDSAMYLCASSPAGSGETGETQYFGPGTRLLVL.

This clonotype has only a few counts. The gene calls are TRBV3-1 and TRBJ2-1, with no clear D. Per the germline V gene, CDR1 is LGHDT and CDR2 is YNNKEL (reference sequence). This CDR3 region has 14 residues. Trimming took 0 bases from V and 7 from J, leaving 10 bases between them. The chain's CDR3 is CASSQEDPLNEQFF. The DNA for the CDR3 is TGTGCCAGCAGCCAAGAAGATCCGCTGAATGAGCAGTTCTTC.

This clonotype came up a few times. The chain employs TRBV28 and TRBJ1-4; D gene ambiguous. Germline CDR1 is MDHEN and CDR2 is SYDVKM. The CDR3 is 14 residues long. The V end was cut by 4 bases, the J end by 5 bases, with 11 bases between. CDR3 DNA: TGTGCCAGCAGTTCTAACAGAAAGAATGAAAAACTGTTTTTT. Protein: CASSSNRKNEKLFF. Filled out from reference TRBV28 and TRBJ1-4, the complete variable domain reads DVKVTQSSRYLVKRTGEKVFLECVQDMDHENMFWYRQDPGLGLRLIYFSYDVKMKEKGDIPEGYSVSREKKERFSLILESASTNQTSMYLCASSSNRKNEKLFFGSGTQLSVL.

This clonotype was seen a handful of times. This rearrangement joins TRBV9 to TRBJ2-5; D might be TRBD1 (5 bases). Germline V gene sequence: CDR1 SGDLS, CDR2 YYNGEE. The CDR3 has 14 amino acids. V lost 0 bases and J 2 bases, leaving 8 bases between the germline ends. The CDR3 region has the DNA TGTGCCAGCAGCGTAGGGCAGGGACAAGAGACCCAGTACTTC. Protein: CASSVGQGQETQYF. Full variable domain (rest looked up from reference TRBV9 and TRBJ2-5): DSGVTQTPKHLITATGQRVTLRCSPRSGDLSVYWYQQSLDQGLQFLIQYYNGEERAKGNILERFSAQQFPDLHSELNLSSLELGDSALYFCASSVGQGQETQYFGPGTRLLVL.

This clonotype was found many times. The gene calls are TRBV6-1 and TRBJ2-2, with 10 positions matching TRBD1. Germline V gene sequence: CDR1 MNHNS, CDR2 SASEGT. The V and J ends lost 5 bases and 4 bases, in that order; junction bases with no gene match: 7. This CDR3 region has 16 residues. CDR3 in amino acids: CASSYPGQGSTGELFF. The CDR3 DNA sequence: TGTGCCAGCAGTTATCCGGGACAGGGGAGCACCGGGGAGCTGTTTTTT.

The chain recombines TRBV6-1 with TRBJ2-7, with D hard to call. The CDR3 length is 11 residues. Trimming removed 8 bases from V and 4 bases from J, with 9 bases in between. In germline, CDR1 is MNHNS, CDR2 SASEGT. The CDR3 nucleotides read TGTGCCAGCGAAATCTATTACGAGCAGTACTTC. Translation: CASEIYYEQYF.

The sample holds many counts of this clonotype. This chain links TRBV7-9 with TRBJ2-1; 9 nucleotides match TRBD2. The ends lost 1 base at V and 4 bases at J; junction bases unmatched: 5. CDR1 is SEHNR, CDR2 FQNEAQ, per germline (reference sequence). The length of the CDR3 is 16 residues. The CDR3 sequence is CASSLGASGVYNEQFF. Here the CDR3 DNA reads TGTGCCAGCAGCTTAGGAGCTAGCGGGGTTTACAATGAGCAGTTCTTC. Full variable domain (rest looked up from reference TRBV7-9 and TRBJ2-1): DTGVSQNPRHKITKRGQNVTFRCDPISEHNRLYWYRQTLGQGPEFLTYFQNEAQLEKSRLLSDRFSAERPKGSFSTLEIQRTEQGDSAMYLCASSLGASGVYNEQFFGPGTRLTVL.

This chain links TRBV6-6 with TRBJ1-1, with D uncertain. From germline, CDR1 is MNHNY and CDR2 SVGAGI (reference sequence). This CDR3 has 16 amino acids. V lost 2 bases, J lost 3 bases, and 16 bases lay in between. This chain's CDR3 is CASSYPRAGVDTEAFF. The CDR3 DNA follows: TGTGCCAGCAGTTACCCTCGGGCCGGCGTGGACACTGAAGCTTTCTTT.

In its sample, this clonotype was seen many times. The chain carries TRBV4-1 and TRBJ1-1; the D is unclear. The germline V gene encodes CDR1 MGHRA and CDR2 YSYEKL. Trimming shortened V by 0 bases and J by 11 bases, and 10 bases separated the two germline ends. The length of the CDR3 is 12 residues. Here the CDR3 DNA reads TGCGCCAGCAGCCAAGACGGGGTCTGGGCTTTCTTT. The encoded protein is CASSQDGVWAFF.

CDR3 sequence (DNA): TGCAGTGCTAGAGATTACGACAGGGCTACAACTAATGAAAAACTGTTTTTT. This encodes CSARDYDRATTNEKLFF. The rearrangement joins TRBV20-1 to TRBJ1-4, with 7 positions matching TRBD1. After removal of 0 bases from V and 0 bases from J, the junction contained 7 bases not matched to a gene. Germline V gives CDR1 DFQATT, CDR2 SNEGSKA (reference sequence). The CDR3 is made up of 17 amino acids.

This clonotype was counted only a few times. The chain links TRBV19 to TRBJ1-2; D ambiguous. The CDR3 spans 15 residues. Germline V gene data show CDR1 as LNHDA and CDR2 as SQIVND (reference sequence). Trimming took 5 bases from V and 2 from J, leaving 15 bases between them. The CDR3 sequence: CASSPPPDLNYGYTF. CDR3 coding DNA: TGTGCCAGTAGTCCACCGCCGGACCTAAACTATGGCTACACCTTC. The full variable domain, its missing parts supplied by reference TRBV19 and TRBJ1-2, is DGGITQSPKYLFRKEGQNVTLSCEQNLNHDAMYWYRQDPGQGLRLIYYSQIVNDFQKGDIAEGYSVSREKKESFPLTVTSAQKNPTAFYLCASSPPPDLNYGYTFGSGTRLTVV.

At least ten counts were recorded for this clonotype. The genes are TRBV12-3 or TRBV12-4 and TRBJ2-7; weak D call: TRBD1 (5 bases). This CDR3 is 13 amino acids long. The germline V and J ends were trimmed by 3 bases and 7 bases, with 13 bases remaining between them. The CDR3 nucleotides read TGTGCCAGCAGTTTGGGGCAGGCTAAAGAGCAGTACTTC. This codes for CASSLGQAKEQYF.

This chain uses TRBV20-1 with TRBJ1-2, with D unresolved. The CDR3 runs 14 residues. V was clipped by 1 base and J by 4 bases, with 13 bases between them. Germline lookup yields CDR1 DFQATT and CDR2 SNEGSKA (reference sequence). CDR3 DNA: TGCAGTGCTAGAGGTGAAAGGGTCGGCTATGGCTACACCTTC. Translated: CSARGERVGYGYTF.

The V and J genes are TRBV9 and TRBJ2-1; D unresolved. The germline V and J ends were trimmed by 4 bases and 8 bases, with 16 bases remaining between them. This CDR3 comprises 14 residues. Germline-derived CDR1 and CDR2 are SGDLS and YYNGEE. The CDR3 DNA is TGTGCCAGCAGCAAGTTTTTGGCTATGGATGAGCAGTTCTTC. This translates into CASSKFLAMDEQFF.